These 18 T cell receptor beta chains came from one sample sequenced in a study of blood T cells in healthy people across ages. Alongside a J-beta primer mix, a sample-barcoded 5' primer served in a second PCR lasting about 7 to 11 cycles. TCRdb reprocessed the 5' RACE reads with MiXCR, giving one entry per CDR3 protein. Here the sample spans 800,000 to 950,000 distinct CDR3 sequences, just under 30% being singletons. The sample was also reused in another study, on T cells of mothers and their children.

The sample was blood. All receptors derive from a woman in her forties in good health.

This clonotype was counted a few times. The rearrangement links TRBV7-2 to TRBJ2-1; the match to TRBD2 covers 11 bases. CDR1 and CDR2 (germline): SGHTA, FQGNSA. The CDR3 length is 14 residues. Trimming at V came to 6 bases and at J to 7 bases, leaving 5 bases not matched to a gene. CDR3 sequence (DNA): TGTGCCAGCAGGAACGGACTAGCGGGTAATGAGCAGTTCTTC. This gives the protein CASRNGLAGNEQFF. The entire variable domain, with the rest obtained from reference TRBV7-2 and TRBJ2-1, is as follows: GAGVSQSPSNKVTEKGKDVELRCDPISGHTALYWYRQSLGQGLEFLIYFQGNSAPDKSGLPSDRFSAERTGGSVSTLTIQRTQQEDSAVYLCASRNGLAGNEQFFGPGTRLTVL.

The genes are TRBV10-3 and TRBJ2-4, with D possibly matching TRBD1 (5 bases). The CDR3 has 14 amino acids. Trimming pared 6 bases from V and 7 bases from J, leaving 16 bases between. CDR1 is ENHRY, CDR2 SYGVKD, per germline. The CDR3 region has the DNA TGTGCCATCAGGGAAAGGGGTTCATATAACATTCAGTACTTC. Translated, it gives CAIRERGSYNIQYF.

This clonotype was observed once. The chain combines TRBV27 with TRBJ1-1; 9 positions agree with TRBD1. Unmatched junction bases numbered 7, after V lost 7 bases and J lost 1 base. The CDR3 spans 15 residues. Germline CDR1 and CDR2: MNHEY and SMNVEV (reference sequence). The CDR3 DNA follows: TGTGCCAGCATTCCCGTGGGACAGGGGAACACTGAAGCTTTCTTT. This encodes CASIPVGQGNTEAFF.

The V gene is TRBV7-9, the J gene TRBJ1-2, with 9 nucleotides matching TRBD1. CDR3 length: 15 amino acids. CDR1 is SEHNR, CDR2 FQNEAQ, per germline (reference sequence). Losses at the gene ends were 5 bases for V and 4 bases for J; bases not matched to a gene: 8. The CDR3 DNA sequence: TGTGCCAGCAGCCCACAGGGGGCGCCTGGCTATGGCTACACCTTC. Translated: CASSPQGAPGYGYTF.

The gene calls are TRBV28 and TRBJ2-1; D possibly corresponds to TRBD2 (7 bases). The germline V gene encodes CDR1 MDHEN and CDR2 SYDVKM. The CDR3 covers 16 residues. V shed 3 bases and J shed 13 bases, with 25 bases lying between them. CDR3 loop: CASSFSLRGATLNQFF. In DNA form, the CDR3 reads TGTGCCAGCAGTTTTAGCCTCCGGGGGGCTACCTTAAACCAGTTCTTC. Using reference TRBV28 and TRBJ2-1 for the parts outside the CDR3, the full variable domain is DVKVTQSSRYLVKRTGEKVFLECVQDMDHENMFWYRQDPGLGLRLIYFSYDVKMKEKGDIPEGYSVSREKKERFSLILESASTNQTSMYLCASSFSLRGATLNQFFGPGTRLTVL.

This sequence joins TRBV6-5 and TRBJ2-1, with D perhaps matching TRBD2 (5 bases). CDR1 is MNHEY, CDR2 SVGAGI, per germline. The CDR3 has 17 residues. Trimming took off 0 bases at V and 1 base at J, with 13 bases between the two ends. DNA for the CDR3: TGTGCCAGCAGTTACTCGATCGTGGCGGGTTCCTACAATGAGCAGTTCTTC. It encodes CASSYSIVAGSYNEQFF.

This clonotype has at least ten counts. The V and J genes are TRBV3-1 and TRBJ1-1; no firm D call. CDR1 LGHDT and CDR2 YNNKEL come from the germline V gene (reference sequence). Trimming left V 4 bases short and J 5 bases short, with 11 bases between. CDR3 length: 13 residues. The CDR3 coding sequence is TGTGCCAGCAGCCGAGGTTCCGGTACTGAAGCTTTCTTT. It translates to CASSRGSGTEAFF. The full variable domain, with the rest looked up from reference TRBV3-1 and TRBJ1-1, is DTAVSQTPKYLVTQMGNDKSIKCEQNLGHDTMYWYKQDSKKFLKIMFSYNNKELIINETVPNRFSPKSPDKAHLNLHINSLELGDSAVYFCASSRGSGTEAFFGQGTRLTVV.

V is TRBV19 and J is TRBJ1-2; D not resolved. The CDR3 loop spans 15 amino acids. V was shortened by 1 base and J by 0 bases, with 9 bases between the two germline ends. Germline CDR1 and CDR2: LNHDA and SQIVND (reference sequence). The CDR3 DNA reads TGTGCCAGTAGTATAGTGAACGGCGCTAACTATGGCTACACCTTC. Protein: CASSIVNGANYGYTF.

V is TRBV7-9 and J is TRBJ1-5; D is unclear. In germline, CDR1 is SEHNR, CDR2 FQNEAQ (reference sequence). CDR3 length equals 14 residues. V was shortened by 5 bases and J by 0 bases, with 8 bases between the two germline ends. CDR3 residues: CASSLTYSNQPQHF. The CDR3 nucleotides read TGTGCCAGCAGCCTCACCTATAGCAATCAGCCCCAGCATTTT.

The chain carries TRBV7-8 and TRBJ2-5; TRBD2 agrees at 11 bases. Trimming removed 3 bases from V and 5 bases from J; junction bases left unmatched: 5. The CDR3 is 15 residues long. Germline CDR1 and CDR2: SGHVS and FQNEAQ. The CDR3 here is CASSLDIAGGETQYF. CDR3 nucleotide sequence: TGTGCCAGCAGCTTGGATATAGCGGGGGGGGAGACCCAGTACTTC.

CDR3 sequence reads: CASSLSGGPLYEQYF. CDR3 DNA sequence: TGCGCCAGCAGCTTGAGCGGGGGCCCCCTCTACGAGCAGTACTTC. V gene TRBV5-1 combines with J gene TRBJ2-7; 8 bases line up with TRBD2. The CDR3 is made up of 15 amino acids. V was pared by 1 base and J by 3 bases, with 6 bases of the junction left unmatched. Germline V gives CDR1 SGHRS, CDR2 YFSETQ. The variable domain in full, with the rest retrieved from reference TRBV5-1 and TRBJ2-7, is KAGVTQTPRYLIKTRGQQVTLSCSPISGHRSVSWYQQTPGQGLQFLFEYFSETQRNKGNFPGRFSGRQFSNSRSEMNVSTLELGDSALYLCASSLSGGPLYEQYFGPGTRLTVT.

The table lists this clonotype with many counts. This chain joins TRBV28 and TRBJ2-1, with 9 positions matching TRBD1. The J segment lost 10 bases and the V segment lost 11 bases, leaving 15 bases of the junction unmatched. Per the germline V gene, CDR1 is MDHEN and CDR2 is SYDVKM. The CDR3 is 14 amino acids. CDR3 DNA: TGTGCCGCGAAATCCGGGACAGGGTCCACCGAGCAGTTCTTC. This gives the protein CAAKSGTGSTEQFF. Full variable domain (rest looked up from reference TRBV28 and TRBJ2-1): DVKVTQSSRYLVKRTGEKVFLECVQDMDHENMFWYRQDPGLGLRLIYFSYDVKMKEKGDIPEGYSVSREKKERFSLILESASTNQTSMYLCAAKSGTGSTEQFFGPGTRLTVL.

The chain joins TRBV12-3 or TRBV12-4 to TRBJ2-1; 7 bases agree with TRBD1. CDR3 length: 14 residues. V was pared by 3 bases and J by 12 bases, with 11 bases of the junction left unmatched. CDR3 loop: CASSFIRGGASQFF. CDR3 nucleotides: TGTGCCAGCAGTTTTATTAGAGGGGGCGCGTCGCAGTTCTTC.

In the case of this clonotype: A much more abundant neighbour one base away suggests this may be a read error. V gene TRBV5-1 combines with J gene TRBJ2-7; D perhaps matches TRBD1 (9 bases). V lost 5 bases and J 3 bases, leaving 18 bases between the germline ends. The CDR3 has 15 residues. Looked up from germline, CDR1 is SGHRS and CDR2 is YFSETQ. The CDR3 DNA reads TGCGCCAGCAGTTTACAGGGGGCGGGGGGCTACGAGCAGTACTTC. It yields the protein CASSLQGAGGYEQYF.

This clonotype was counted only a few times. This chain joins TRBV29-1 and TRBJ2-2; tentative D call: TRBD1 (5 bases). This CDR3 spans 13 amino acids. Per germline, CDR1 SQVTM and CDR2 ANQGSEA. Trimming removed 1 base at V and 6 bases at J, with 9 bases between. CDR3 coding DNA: TGCAGCGTTGAAGTCAGGGATCCCGGGGAGCTGTTTTTT. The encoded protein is CSVEVRDPGELFF.

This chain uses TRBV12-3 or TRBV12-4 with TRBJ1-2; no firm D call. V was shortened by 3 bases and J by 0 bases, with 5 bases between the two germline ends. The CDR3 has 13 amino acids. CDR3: CASSFSANYGYTF. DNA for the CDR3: TGTGCCAGCAGTTTCTCGGCTAACTATGGCTACACCTTC.

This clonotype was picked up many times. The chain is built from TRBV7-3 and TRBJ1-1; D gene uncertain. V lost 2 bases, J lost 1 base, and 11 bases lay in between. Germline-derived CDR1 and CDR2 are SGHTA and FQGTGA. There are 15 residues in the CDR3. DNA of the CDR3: TGTGCCAGCAGCTTAGACCCGGGAGGGAACACTGAAGCTTTCTTT. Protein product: CASSLDPGGNTEAFF.

Here the CDR3 reads CASSQDKPRAPKDPEAFF. The CDR3 DNA follows: TGCGCCAGCAGCCAAGATAAACCGAGGGCCCCTAAGGACCCTGAAGCTTTCTTT. The chain recombines TRBV4-1 with TRBJ1-1; D remains ambiguous. This CDR3 is built from 18 residues. Trimming stripped 0 bases from V and 6 bases from J, with 23 bases between. Germline V gives CDR1 MGHRA, CDR2 YSYEKL.